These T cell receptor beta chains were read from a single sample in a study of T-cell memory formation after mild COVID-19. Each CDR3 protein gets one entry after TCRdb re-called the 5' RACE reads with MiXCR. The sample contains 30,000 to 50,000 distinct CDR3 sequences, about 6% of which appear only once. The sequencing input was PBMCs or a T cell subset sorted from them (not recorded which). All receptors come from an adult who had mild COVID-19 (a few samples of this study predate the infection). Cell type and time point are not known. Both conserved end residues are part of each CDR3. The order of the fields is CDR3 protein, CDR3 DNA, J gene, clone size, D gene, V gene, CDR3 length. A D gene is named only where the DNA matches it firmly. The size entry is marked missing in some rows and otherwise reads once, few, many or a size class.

CASSLLSVRDTQYF,TGTGCCAGCAGCTTATTATCTGTGAGGGATACGCAGTATTTT,TRBJ2-3,few,-,TRBV7-3,14
CASSARQGNYGYTF,TGCGCCAGCAGCGCCCGACAGGGGAACTATGGCTACACCTTC,TRBJ1-2,many,TRBD1,TRBV5-1,14
CASSLDWSYEQYF,TGCGCCAGCAGCTTGGACTGGTCCTACGAGCAGTACTTC,TRBJ2-7,many,-,TRBV5-1,13
CSASNRDSRNSPLHF,TGCAGTGCCTCTAATCGGGACAGTAGAAATTCACCCCTCCACTTT,TRBJ1-6,many,TRBD1,TRBV20-1,15
CATSDSPGGPHYGYTF,TGTGCCACCAGTGACTCCCCAGGAGGGCCGCACTATGGCTACACCTTC,TRBJ1-2,-,-,TRBV24-1,16
CASSIRQATSYEQYF,TGTGCCAGCAGCATTCGACAGGCGACATCCTACGAGCAGTACTTC,TRBJ2-7,many,-,TRBV5-6,15
CATSRDQGGEKLFF,TGTGCCACCAGCAGAGACCAGGGAGGCGAAAAACTGTTTTTT,TRBJ1-4,many,-,TRBV15,14
CASRTGTGEETQYF,TGCGCCAGCAGGACCGGGACAGGGGAAGAGACCCAGTACTTC,TRBJ2-5,medium-sized,TRBD1,TRBV5-1,14
CASSLEAEISGYTF,TGTGCCAGCAGCTTAGAAGCGGAAATAAGCGGCTACACCTTC,TRBJ1-2,few,-,TRBV11-2,14
CASSHFTGLVNQPQHF,TGTGCCAGCAGCCATTTTACGGGACTCGTCAATCAGCCCCAGCATTTT,TRBJ1-5,few,-,TRBV7-9,16
CASIPLGESSYNEQFF,TGTGCCAGCATTCCCCTCGGGGAGAGCTCCTACAATGAGCAGTTCTTC,TRBJ2-1,-,-,TRBV27,16
CASSVTTTDTQYF,TGTGCCAGCAGTGTAACAACCACAGATACGCAGTATTTT,TRBJ2-3,-,-,TRBV25-1,13
CASSLGQMNTEAFF,TGTGCCAGCTCCCTCGGACAGATGAACACTGAAGCTTTCTTT,TRBJ1-1,many,-,TRBV18,14
CASSPSPRRNTGELFF,TGTGCCAGCAGCCCTAGCCCCAGAAGAAACACCGGGGAGCTGTTTTTT,TRBJ2-2,many,-,TRBV7-9,16
CASRLTGVLNTEAFF,TGTGCCAGCAGACTAACAGGGGTACTGAACACTGAAGCTTTCTTT,TRBJ1-1,-,TRBD1,TRBV6-5,15
CASSETRLDTQYF,TGTGCCAGCAGCGAGACTAGGTTAGATACGCAGTATTTT,TRBJ2-3,few,-,TRBV3-1,13
CASSGGVAVF,TGTGCCAGCAGCGGAGGCGTTGCTGTCTTC,TRBJ2-1,many,-,TRBV7-9,10
CASSGTSTGELFF,TGTGCCAGCAGTGGGACTTCTACCGGGGAGCTGTTTTTT,TRBJ2-2,few,-,TRBV6-2/TRBV6-3,13
CASSLALGQQYNEQFF,TGTGCCAGCAGCTTAGCGCTGGGACAACAATACAATGAGCAGTTCTTC,TRBJ2-1,many,-,TRBV11-1,16
CATTRDSRGIGQGGTQYF,TGTGCCACCACCCGGGACAGCAGAGGGATAGGCCAAGGCGGGACCCAGTACTTC,TRBJ2-5,many,TRBD1,TRBV2,18
CASSLTTGLNEQFF,TGTGCCAGCAGCTTAACGACAGGACTCAATGAGCAGTTCTTC,TRBJ2-1,-,-,TRBV7-3,14
CASSQDAATNEKLFF,TGCGCCAGCAGCCAGGATGCTGCAACTAATGAAAAACTGTTTTTT,TRBJ1-4,few,-,TRBV5-1,15
CASSPRGGDIAKNIQYF,TGTGCCAGCAGCCCCCGAGGCGGGGATATAGCCAAAAACATTCAGTACTTC,TRBJ2-4,many,-,TRBV11-2,17
CASSQGGPNEQFF,TGTGCCAGCAGCCAAGGGGGTCCCAATGAGCAGTTCTTC,TRBJ2-1,many,-,TRBV7-8,13
CSVDNREGADTQYF,TGCAGCGTGGATAACAGGGAAGGAGCAGATACGCAGTATTTT,TRBJ2-3,many,-,TRBV29-1,14
CASSGAGIYGYTF,TGTGCCAGCAGTGGTGCAGGGATCTATGGCTACACCTTC,TRBJ1-2,few,-,TRBV25-1,13
CASSYTWGANQPQHF,TGTGCCAGCAGTTACACGTGGGGGGCTAATCAGCCCCAGCATTTT,TRBJ1-5,few,-,TRBV6-2/TRBV6-3,15
CASSLGFTNAYEQYF,TGCGCCAGCAGCTTGGGCTTCACTAATGCCTACGAGCAGTACTTC,TRBJ2-7,many,-,TRBV5-1,15
CASSKRTGGEDEQFF,TGTGCCAGCTCAAAGAGGACAGGGGGAGAGGATGAGCAGTTCTTC,TRBJ2-1,-,TRBD1,TRBV18,15
CASSPTSAYGYTF,TGTGCCAGCAGTCCGACTAGTGCCTATGGCTACACCTTC,TRBJ1-2,few,-,TRBV27,13
CASSSSIGTSEPQFF,TGTGCCAGCAGTTCCTCCATTGGGACTAGCGAACCGCAGTTCTTC,TRBJ2-1,many,TRBD2,TRBV12-3/TRBV12-4,15
CASSYGGTGNSPLHF,TGTGCCAGCAGTTACGGGGGTACCGGTAATTCACCCCTCCACTTT,TRBJ1-6,few,-,TRBV6-5,15
CASTDRVYNSPLHF,TGTGCCAGCACTGACAGGGTCTATAATTCACCCCTCCACTTT,TRBJ1-6,few,TRBD1,TRBV2,14
CASSSARLAGVDSEQFF,TGCGCCAGCAGCTCCGCGAGGCTAGCGGGGGTTGATAGTGAGCAGTTCTTC,TRBJ2-1,many,TRBD2,TRBV5-1,17
CASSSDRGAEAFF,TGTGCCAGCTCATCGGACAGGGGGGCTGAAGCTTTCTTT,TRBJ1-1,-,TRBD1,TRBV18,13
CASNRRQGGVDEQFF,TGTGCCAGCAACCGACGGCAGGGGGGGGTGGATGAGCAGTTCTTC,TRBJ2-1,many,-,TRBV5-6,15
CASSRDRGSNQPQHF,TGTGCCAGCAGTCGGGACAGGGGTTCGAATCAGCCCCAGCATTTT,TRBJ1-5,few,TRBD1,TRBV12-3/TRBV12-4,15
CATSRDKFLDEQYF,TGTGCCACCAGCAGAGATAAGTTTCTCGACGAGCAGTACTTC,TRBJ2-7,many,-,TRBV15,14
CASSQGLARSSYNEQFF,TGTGCCAGCAGCCAGGGACTAGCGCGGAGCTCCTACAATGAGCAGTTCTTC,TRBJ2-1,many,TRBD2,TRBV3-1,17
CASSLVGSRAYEQYF,TGTGCCAGCAGCCTAGTGGGGAGTAGGGCCTACGAGCAGTACTTC,TRBJ2-7,many,-,TRBV7-9,15